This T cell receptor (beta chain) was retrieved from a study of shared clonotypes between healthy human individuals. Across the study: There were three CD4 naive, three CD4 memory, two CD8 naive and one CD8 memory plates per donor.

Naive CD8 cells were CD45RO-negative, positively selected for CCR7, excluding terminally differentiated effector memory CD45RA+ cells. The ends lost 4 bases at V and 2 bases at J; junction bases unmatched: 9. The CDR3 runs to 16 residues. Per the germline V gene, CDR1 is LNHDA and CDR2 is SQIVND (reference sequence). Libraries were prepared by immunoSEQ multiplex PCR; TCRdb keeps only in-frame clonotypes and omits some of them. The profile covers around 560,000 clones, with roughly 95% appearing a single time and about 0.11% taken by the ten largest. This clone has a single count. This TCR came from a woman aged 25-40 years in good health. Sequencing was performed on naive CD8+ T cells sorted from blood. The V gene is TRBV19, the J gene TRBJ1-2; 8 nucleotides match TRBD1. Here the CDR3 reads CASSTPRTGINYGYTF. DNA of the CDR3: TGTGCCAGTAGTACCCCCCGGACAGGGATCAACTATGGCTACACCTTC.